Listed below are T cell receptor beta chains from one sample, sequenced in a study of T cell responses to AZD1222 COVID-19 vaccine. This table comes from immunoSEQ multiplex PCR, and its TCRdb copy is limited to in-frame clones, with some not included. The sample carries 90,000 to 110,000 clones, about 91% recorded once. This specimen was peripheral blood, taken 28 days after the second AZD1222 dose. These receptors all come from an adult who received the AZD1222 COVID-19 vaccine. CDR3s include the opening cysteine and the closing phenylalanine or tryptophan.

TRBV3-1/TRBV3-2	CASSQDATNEKLFF
TRBV6-2/TRBV6-3	CASSWTGGSGNTIYF
TRBV2	CAGPPGTHLQVECYEQYF
TRBV7-9	CASSLSRTTHGSGYTF
TRBV20-1	CSARGETQYF
TRBV5-1	CASSLFGTGNYEQYF
TRBV7-9	CASSLTSGGTGELFF
TRBV24-1	CATSDTSTVSSGANVLTF
TRBV6-1	CASSELQFEKLFF
TRBV7-9	CASLTRVLYEQYF
TRBV18	CASSPIGAGTEAFF
TRBV28	CASSRTGGNQPQHF
TRBV30	CAWSLERAGEKLFF
TRBV5-8	CASSLVWSGYTF
TRBV24-1	CATSDVGTGGREQFF
TRBV28	CASYGGGFYGYTF
TRBV6-5	CASSRDRSYEQYF
TRBV6-1	CASSEQRDTQYF
TRBV7-3	CASSSAGGLDTQYF
TRBV24-1	CATSDRQGAGEQYF
TRBV28	CASRGQGDSQPQHF
TRBV27	CASSLTLVQPQHF
TRBV28	CAGQGNTEAFF
TRBV9	CASSVRPSQSNEQFF
TRBV19	CASSRASYGYTF
TRBV6-1	CASSEAIVSETQYF
TRBV6-2/TRBV6-3	CASSYSQVNQPQHF
TRBV18	CASSPPSSFQGSYGYTF
TRBV7-3	CASSPTSGSYNEQFF
TRBV9	CASSVGPGTTTYEQYF
TRBV6-5	CASSRTEINSPLHF